This TCR beta chain was captured in a study of blood T cell repertoires in COVID-19 (TCRdb year 2020). With regard to the full study: The collaborator samples originated in the United States, Italy and Spain and spanned the acute and convalescent phases of COVID-19. Nearly every sample came with metadata listing a de-identified subject ID, COVID-19 status, age in years and sex. Where HLA class I and class II types were available, the types were taken from metadata supplied by the sample provider, not from assay-based typing. The prospective study material was composed of cDNA or gDNA derived from T cells, B-cell-depleted T cells, or PBMCs. Subjects who had been exposed to COVID-19, were actively infected with it, or had recovered from it provided the deeply sampled blood TCRbeta repertoires that made up the dataset. A freely available public database, intended as a resource for researchers studying the immune response to SARS-CoV-2, is where the repertoires were released. The samples were drawn from two sources: the first 160 participants of the ongoing ImmuneRACE study, and 950 to 1,500 subjects contributed by 6 global collaborators. Overall study outcomes, separate from this receptor: The amount of clinical and demographic metadata varied by source and participant and was provided uncurated.

Reading from cysteine to phenylalanine, the CDR3 counts 13 amino acids. The retained sequence is limited to the CDR3, 39 bases, with the frame set at the first base. The trim is 5 bases for V and 1 base for J, with a gap of 7 bases between the germline ends. CDR1 and CDR2 (ENHRY, SYGVKD) derive from the germline V gene. A note on this clone: Its antigen is currently not known. No quality values exist for individual bases; no much larger clone is one base distant.

The immunoSEQ Assay, a bias-controlled multiplex PCR, was used to amplify TCRbeta CDR3 regions from genomic DNA. In the source study's methods: The number of nucleated cells in each sample was estimated from the amplification of reference gene primers within the assay. Sequence reads were collapsed and filtered to measure the absolute abundance of every unique TCRbeta CDR3 rearrangement. Productive Simpson clonality was computed per sample as the square root of Simpson's diversity index over productive rearrangements. Here the immuneACCESS table is served through TCRdb, limited to in-frame sequences with V and J called. Missing clones are a known gap in these copies; in checked studies unresolved V genes cover under half, and the rest lacks a known reason. V, J and clone size are taken as reported in that table, and D and trimming were inferred from the DNA itself. This sample has hundreds of thousands of clones in its table, and approximately 87% of those were observed once. Under 3% of the sample lies in the top ten.

Whole blood was collected in K2EDTA tubes by collaborating institutions according to the institutions' own protocols. For TCRbeta analysis, collaborator samples were shipped as frozen whole blood, as isolated PBMCs, or as DNA extracted from either sample type. The sequence was obtained from a woman aged 70-85 years with active or convalescent COVID-19. Sequencing input: peripheral blood. This receptor chain uses TRBV10-3 and TRBJ2-3; the D gene cannot be named for sure. The CDR3 protein is CAISPARTDTQYF. Read as DNA, the sequence is TGTGCCATCAGTCCAGCGCGCACAGATACGCAGTATTTT.